This entry features one TCR beta chain sequence. Its antigen is unknown. Other DNA sequences within the sample encode an identical CDR3. The data derive from a study of cytomegalovirus exposure and HLA in healthy donors. Per the germline V gene, CDR1 is LGHNA and CDR2 is YNFKEQ. The ends lost 1 base at V and 4 bases at J; junction bases unmatched: 4. CDR3 size: 16 residues. Use of 60 Vbeta and 13 Jbeta primers characterized the PCR. Clones were read by immunoSEQ multiplex PCR, and TCRdb kept only the in-frame ones, dropping some. Here the sample spans tens of thousands of clones, more than 70% being singletons. Overall study findings and caveats: In an earlier analysis, in some 500 donors, most V segments appeared productive either ~87% or ~30% of the time. For most subjects, TCR beta sequences were reported to predict HLA-A and HLA-B alleles with accuracy.

The TCR was taken from a man younger than 40 in good health and CMV-seronegative. The chain combines TRBV4-2 with TRBJ2-6; 7 bases map to TRBD1. The source material was PBMCs. CDR3 nucleotide sequence: TGTGCCAGCAGCCAAGGAACAGGGGTCGGGGCCAACGTCCTGACTTTC. Translating gives CASSQGTGVGANVLTF.